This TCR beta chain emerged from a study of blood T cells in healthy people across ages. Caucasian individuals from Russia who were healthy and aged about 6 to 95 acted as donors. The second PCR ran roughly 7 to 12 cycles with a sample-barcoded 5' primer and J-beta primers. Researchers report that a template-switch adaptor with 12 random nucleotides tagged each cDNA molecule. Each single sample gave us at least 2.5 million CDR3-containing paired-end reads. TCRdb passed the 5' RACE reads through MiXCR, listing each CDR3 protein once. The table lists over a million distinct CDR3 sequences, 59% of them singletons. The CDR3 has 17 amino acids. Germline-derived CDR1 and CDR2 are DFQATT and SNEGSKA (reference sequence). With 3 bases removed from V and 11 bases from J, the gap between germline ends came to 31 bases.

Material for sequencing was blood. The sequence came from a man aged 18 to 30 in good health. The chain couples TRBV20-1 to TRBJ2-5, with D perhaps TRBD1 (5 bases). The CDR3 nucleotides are TGCAGTGCTAGGCCGAGAGCAGGGATGGCGGTGGAATACGGGCAGTACTTC. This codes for CSARPRAGMAVEYGQYF.